These 4 T cell receptor beta chains originate from one sample sequenced in a study of technical replicates of blood from a handful of donors. Data came from immunoSEQ multiplex PCR; TCRdb stores just in-frame clones and leaves some out. The sample carries roughly 80,000 clones, around 93% recorded once. The sequenced sample consisted of T cells isolated from PBMCs. Every receptor here comes from a human donor in good health.

There are a few counts of this clone. The chain couples TRBV10-1 to TRBJ1-4; D unresolved. Trimming removed 10 bases from V and 8 bases from J, with 11 bases in between. Germline lookup yields CDR1 WNHNN and CDR2 SYGVQD (reference sequence). The CDR3 covers 11 residues. The CDR3 protein is CATIKQEKLFF. In DNA, the CDR3 is TGCGCCACCATAAAACAAGAAAAACTGTTTTTT.

The CDR3 here is CASSFHWGGVNYGYTF. As DNA, the CDR3 is TGTGCCAGCAGTTTCCACTGGGGAGGGGTTAACTATGGCTACACCTTC. The chain combines TRBV27 with TRBJ1-2; the D gene is possibly TRBD1 (5 bases). This CDR3 has 16 residues. The germline V gene encodes CDR1 MNHEY and CDR2 SMNVEV (reference sequence). V dropped 3 bases and J dropped 1 base, with 15 bases sitting between them.

This rearrangement joins TRBV27 to TRBJ2-7; a possible D gene is TRBD2 (5 bases). Germline V lookup: CDR1 MNHEY, CDR2 SMNVEV (reference sequence). The CDR3 has 12 residues. The V and J ends lost 6 bases and 5 bases respectively, with 11 bases between them. The CDR3 loop is CASRKTRDEQYF. The CDR3 DNA is TGTGCCAGCAGGAAAACTAGGGACGAGCAGTACTTC.

The J gene is TRBJ1-5, the V gene TRBV5-4; D gene uncertain. The germline V gene encodes CDR1 SGHNT and CDR2 YYREEE (reference sequence). With 1 base removed from V and 6 bases from J, the gap between germline ends came to 2 bases. The CDR3 sequence is 11 residues long. CDR3 in amino acids: CASSLRQPQHF. CDR3 nucleotide sequence: TGTGCCAGCAGCTTGCGTCAGCCCCAGCATTTT.